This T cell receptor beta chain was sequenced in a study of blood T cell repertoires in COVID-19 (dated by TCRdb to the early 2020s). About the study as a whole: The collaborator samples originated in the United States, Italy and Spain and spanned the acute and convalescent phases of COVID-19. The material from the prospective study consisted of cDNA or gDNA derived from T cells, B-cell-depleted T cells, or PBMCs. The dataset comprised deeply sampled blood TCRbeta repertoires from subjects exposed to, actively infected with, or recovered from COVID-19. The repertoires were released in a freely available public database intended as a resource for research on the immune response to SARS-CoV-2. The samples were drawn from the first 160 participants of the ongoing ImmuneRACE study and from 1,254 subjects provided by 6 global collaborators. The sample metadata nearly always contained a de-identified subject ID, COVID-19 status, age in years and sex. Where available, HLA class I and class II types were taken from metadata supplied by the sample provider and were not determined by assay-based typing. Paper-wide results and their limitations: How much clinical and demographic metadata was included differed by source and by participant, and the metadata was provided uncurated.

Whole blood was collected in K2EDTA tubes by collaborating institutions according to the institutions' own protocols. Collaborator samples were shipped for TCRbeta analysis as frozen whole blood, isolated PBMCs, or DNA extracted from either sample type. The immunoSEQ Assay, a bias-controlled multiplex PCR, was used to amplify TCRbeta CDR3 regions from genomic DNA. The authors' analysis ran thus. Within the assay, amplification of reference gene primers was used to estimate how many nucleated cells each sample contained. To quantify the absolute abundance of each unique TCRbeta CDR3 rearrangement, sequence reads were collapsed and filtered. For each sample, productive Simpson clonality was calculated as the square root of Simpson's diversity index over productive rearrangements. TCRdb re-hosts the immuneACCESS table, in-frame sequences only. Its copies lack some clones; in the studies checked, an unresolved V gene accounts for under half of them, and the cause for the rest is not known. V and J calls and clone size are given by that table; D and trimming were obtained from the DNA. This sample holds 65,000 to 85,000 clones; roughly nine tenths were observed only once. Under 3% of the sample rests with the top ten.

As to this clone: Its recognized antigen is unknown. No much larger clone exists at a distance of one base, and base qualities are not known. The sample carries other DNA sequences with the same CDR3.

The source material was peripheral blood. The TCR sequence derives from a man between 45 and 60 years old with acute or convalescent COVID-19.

The CDR3: CASRRTVETEAFF. In nucleotides, the sequence is TGTGCCAGCAGACGGACAGTGGAAACTGAAGCTTTCTTT. The V and J segments used are TRBV28 and TRBJ1-1; TRBD1 is a possible D gene, resting on 6 matching bases. CDR1 MDHEN and CDR2 SYDVKM are derived from the germline V gene. Taken from cysteine to phenylalanine, the CDR3 has 13 residues. The CDR3 DNA has 39 bases and is translated from base 1. V and J are truncated by 6 bases and 5 bases respectively, leaving an intervening sequence of 13 bases.